Each of the 21 T cell receptor beta chains below was sequenced from the same sample in a study of control samples from healthy donors and cancer patients. Profiled with immunoSEQ multiplex PCR; TCRdb holds only in-frame clones, not every one. Among tens of thousands of clones listed, less than 85% were seen once. The sequenced material came from blood. The source of these receptors is a man in his 60s in good health.

The genes are TRBV19 and TRBJ1-2, with D hard to call. CDR3 length equals 14 residues. V gave up 7 bases and J gave up 4 bases, with 16 bases separating them. Germline CDR1 reads LNHDA; CDR2 reads SQIVND (reference sequence). CDR3 DNA sequence: TGTGCCAGTACCCGACCCGGGGAAGGCTATGGCTACACCTTC. It codes for CASTRPGEGYGYTF.

The rearrangement joins TRBV18 to TRBJ2-5; the match to TRBD2 covers 12 bases. Trimming cost V 5 bases and J 5 bases; bases outside gene matches: 12. This CDR3 spans 17 amino acids. Looked up from germline, CDR1 is KGHSH and CDR2 is LQKENI. This CDR3 is CASSSGLAGRGAETQYF. CDR3 in DNA: TGTGCCAGCTCATCGGGACTAGCGGGCCGAGGGGCGGAGACCCAGTACTTC.

This clone was seen just once. The chain is built from TRBV4-3 and TRBJ2-7; D is unclear. The CDR3 has 13 residues. V gave up 2 bases and J gave up 5 bases, with 10 bases separating them. CDR1 and CDR2 from the germline V gene are LGHNA and YSLEER. DNA of the CDR3: TGCGCCAGCAGCCAATTCGGTGGCGACGAGCAGTACTTC. Amino acid sequence: CASSQFGGDEQYF.

The rearrangement uses TRBV5-4 and TRBJ2-2, with TRBD2 matching over 10 bases. V was pared by 3 bases and J by 5 bases, with 7 bases of the junction left unmatched. The CDR3 extends over 16 amino acids. Germline loops: CDR1 SGHNT, CDR2 YYREEE (reference sequence). DNA of the CDR3: TGTGCCAGCAGCTACATAGCGGGGGGCAGTACCGGGGAGCTGTTTTTT. This encodes CASSYIAGGSTGELFF.

This clone has only one observation. The junction shows a germline mismatch at one end, possibly a read error. The chain is built from TRBV15 and TRBJ2-5, with D maybe TRBD2 (5 bases). The germline V gene has CDR1 LNHNV and CDR2 YYDKDF (reference sequence). The CDR3 has 18 residues. CDR3 amino acids: CATRRGRSDAGPQETQYF. Here the CDR3 DNA reads TGTGCCACCAGGAGAGGACGCAGTGATGCGGGCCCCCAAGAGACCCAGTACTTC. The full variable domain, completed using reference TRBV15 and TRBJ2-5, is DAMVIQNPRYQVTQFGKPVTLSCSQTLNHNVMYWYQQKSSQAPKLLFHYYDKDFNNEADTPDNFQSRRPNTSFCFLDIRSPGLGDTAMYLCATRRGRSDAGPQETQYFGPGTRLLVL.

V gene TRBV30 combines with J gene TRBJ1-1; D possibly corresponds to TRBD1 (5 bases). Trimming stripped 0 bases from V and 2 bases from J, with 16 bases between. CDR1 GTSNPN and CDR2 SVGIG come from the germline V gene (reference sequence). The CDR3 sequence is 16 residues long. CDR3 sequence: CAWSVRSVQGNTEAFF. CDR3 bases: TGTGCCTGGAGTGTAAGGTCTGTTCAGGGAAACACTGAAGCTTTCTTT.

This clone is a singleton in its sample. This chain links TRBV9 with TRBJ2-3; TRBD2 agrees at 13 bases. Germline V gene data show CDR1 as SGDLS and CDR2 as YYNGEE. This CDR3 has 18 amino acids. Germline trimming cut 4 bases from V and 0 bases from J; bases unmatched to any gene: 8. The CDR3 region is CASSIGTSGVLSTDTQYF. In DNA form, the CDR3 reads TGTGCCAGCAGCATAGGGACTAGCGGGGTCCTTAGCACAGATACGCAGTATTTT.

In its sample, this clone was seen a few times. The V call is TRBV6-1, the J call TRBJ2-1, with 8 bases aligning to TRBD1. V lost 4 bases to trimming and J lost 3 bases; unmatched junction nucleotides: 11. Germline V gene sequence: CDR1 MNHNS, CDR2 SASEGT. The CDR3 is made up of 17 amino acids. For the CDR3, the DNA is TGTGCCAGCAGTGCCCGTGGTCGGACAGGGTTCTACAATGAGCAGTTCTTC. It encodes CASSARGRTGFYNEQFF.

The CDR3 nucleotides read TGTGCCAGCAAACAGGGAGTACTAGCCAAAAACATTCAGTACTTC. This encodes CASKQGVLAKNIQYF. The chain has TRBV2 and TRBJ2-4; D perhaps matches TRBD1 (6 bases). Per the germline V gene, CDR1 is SNHLY and CDR2 is FYNNEI. V lost 7 bases, J lost 0 bases, and 13 bases lay in between. The CDR3 covers 15 residues.

This clone came up once. The V and J genes are TRBV2 and TRBJ1-2; tentatively, D is TRBD1 (5 bases). With 0 bases removed from V and 4 bases from J, the gap between germline ends came to 12 bases. The CDR3 is 15 residues long. CDR1 is SNHLY and CDR2 is FYNNEI in the germline V gene. The CDR3 coding sequence is TGTGCCAGCAGTGAAGCAGCAGGGCGGATCTATGGCTACACCTTC. It yields the protein CASSEAAGRIYGYTF.

The rearrangement uses TRBV28 and TRBJ2-3; 8 bases are shared with TRBD2. CDR1 MDHEN and CDR2 SYDVKM come from the germline V gene. The CDR3 length is 15 residues. V lost 9 bases to trimming and J lost 7 bases; unmatched junction nucleotides: 15. The CDR3 nucleotides read TGTGCCAGTGTTCTTAGCGGGAAAACTCCGTATACGCAGTATTTT. Translated: CASVLSGKTPYTQYF.

Only one count was recorded for this clone. CDR3 nucleotides: TGTGCCACCAGCAGAGATCTAGGGATGAATCAGCCCCAGCATTTT. It encodes CATSRDLGMNQPQHF. The gene calls are TRBV15 and TRBJ1-5; D unresolved. The CDR3 spans 15 residues. Trimming stripped 0 bases from V and 4 bases from J, with 10 bases between. Germline loops: CDR1 LNHNV, CDR2 YYDKDF (reference sequence). The full variable domain, completed using reference TRBV15 and TRBJ1-5, is DAMVIQNPRYQVTQFGKPVTLSCSQTLNHNVMYWYQQKSSQAPKLLFHYYDKDFNNEADTPDNFQSRRPNTSFCFLDIRSPGLGDTAMYLCATSRDLGMNQPQHFGDGTRLSIL.

This clone was observed a handful of times. The chain couples TRBV2 to TRBJ1-2; D might be TRBD1 (6 bases). Trimming shortened V by 7 bases and J by 3 bases, and 15 bases separated the two germline ends. Per the germline V gene, CDR1 is SNHLY and CDR2 is FYNNEI. The CDR3 covers 14 residues. The chain's CDR3 is CASTVRGLDYGYTF. Written as DNA, the CDR3 is TGTGCCAGCACTGTACGGGGGCTGGACTATGGCTACACCTTC.

The chain uses TRBV9 and TRBJ1-2, with 11 bases fitting TRBD1. CDR1 SGDLS and CDR2 YYNGEE come from the germline V gene. Trimming at V came to 0 bases and at J to 2 bases, leaving 9 bases not matched to a gene. CDR3 length equals 18 residues. CDR3 nucleotide sequence: TGTGCCAGCAGCGTAGGATTTCGGACAGGGGGCGGAAACTATGGCTACACCTTC. This sequence encodes CASSVGFRTGGGNYGYTF.

CDR3 residues: CASTVDRGRGTQYF. The CDR3 DNA follows: TGTGCCAGCACCGTCGACAGGGGAAGGGGCACGCAGTATTTT. The chain is built from TRBV7-6 and TRBJ2-3; 8 bases are a match to TRBD1. The CDR3 runs 14 residues. After removal of 7 bases from V and 9 bases from J, the junction contained 12 bases not matched to a gene. Per the germline V gene, CDR1 is SGHVS and CDR2 is FNYEAQ.

The chain uses TRBV24-1 and TRBJ2-3; D uncertain. The CDR3 has 14 residues. Germline V gene data show CDR1 as KGHDR and CDR2 as SFDVKD. Deletions cut 4 bases from V and 5 bases from J, with 12 bases between. The CDR3 coding sequence is TGTGCCACCAGTGAAACCGGCATTGTAGATACGCAGTATTTT. The encoded protein is CATSETGIVDTQYF.

The V and J genes are TRBV5-5 and TRBJ1-3; a possible D gene is TRBD1 (6 bases). Germline loops: CDR1 SGHKS, CDR2 YYEKEE (reference sequence). V was trimmed by 3 bases and J by 5 bases, leaving 18 bases between them. The CDR3 is 16 residues long. The CDR3 nucleotides are TGTGCCAGCAGCTGGACAGACTCTAACCTCAGAAACACCATATATTTT. Translated: CASSWTDSNLRNTIYF.

The CDR3, as DNA: TGTGCCAGCAGCTTAGGGGAGCGGGACACTGAAGCTTTCTTT. Translation gives CASSLGERDTEAFF. This chain connects TRBV11-3 to TRBJ1-1; D is unresolved. Germline values: CDR1 SGHNT, CDR2 YENEEA. The CDR3 runs to 14 residues. With 1 base removed from V and 3 bases from J, the gap between germline ends came to 9 bases. The variable domain in full, with the rest retrieved from reference TRBV11-3 and TRBJ1-1, is EAGVVQSPRYKIIEKKQPVAFWCNPISGHNTLYWYLQNLGQGPELLIRYENEEAVDDSQLPKDRFSAERLKGVDSTLKIQPAELGDSAVYLCASSLGERDTEAFFGQGTRLTVV.

This chain connects TRBV5-1 to TRBJ2-1; 7 bases align to TRBD2. The CDR3 spans 14 residues. J was trimmed by 5 bases and V by 4 bases; bases with no gene match: 6. Looked up from germline, CDR1 is SGHRS and CDR2 is YFSETQ. CDR3 sequence: CASSRTRGDNEQFF. The CDR3 DNA reads as TGCGCCAGCAGCAGGACTAGGGGAGACAATGAGCAGTTCTTC.

The CDR3 sequence: CASSGGVGTAYGYTF. DNA for the CDR3: TGTGCCAGCTCAGGAGGTGTCGGGACAGCCTATGGCTACACCTTC. The chain combines TRBV18 with TRBJ1-2, with 7 positions matching TRBD1. With 5 bases clipped from V and 4 bases from J, the junction kept 10 bases outside the gene matches. This CDR3 contains 15 residues. CDR1 is KGHSH, CDR2 LQKENI, per germline.

V gene TRBV7-3 combines with J gene TRBJ1-2; tentatively, D is TRBD1 (5 bases). The CDR3 is 14 residues long. Germline CDR1 and CDR2: SGHTA and FQGTGA. V lost 2 bases and J 7 bases, leaving 14 bases between the germline ends. CDR3 DNA: TGTGCCAGCAGCTTAGGGCAGGGCTCAGGTGGCTACACCTTC. This encodes CASSLGQGSGGYTF.